This entry is about one T cell receptor (beta chain). Its specificity is unknown. This entry comes from a study of shared clonotypes between healthy human individuals. CDR1 and CDR2 from the germline V gene are MNHEY and SMNVEV (reference sequence). The CDR3 covers 15 residues. V lost 4 bases to trimming and J lost 4 bases, with 13 bases between them. PBMC DNA, left unsorted, was sequenced on ten immunoSEQ deep assay plates. Assay used: immunoSEQ multiplex PCR; TCRdb lists only in-frame clones, some missing. This table holds 470,000 or so clones, roughly 80% found once. Overall study results and limits: Specimens sampled were limited to blood, with tissue repertoires likely differing.

The sequence was obtained from a woman aged 40 to 55 in good health. Some clones in this sample may be carry-over from other donors' samples. Sequencing used PBMCs. The chain recombines TRBV27 with TRBJ2-2; D uncertain. CDR3 DNA sequence: TGTGCCAGCAGTTCCCCCCGGCAGACCACCGGGGAGCTGTTTTTT. It specifies CASSSPRQTTGELFF.